The 20 T cell receptor beta chains listed next were all sequenced from one sample in a study of blood T cell repertoires in COVID-19. Sequenced by immunoSEQ multiplex PCR; TCRdb stores in-frame clones only, minus some. This table has 250,000 to 300,000 clones, around 89% appearing once. Sequencing was performed on peripheral blood. The receptors here all came from a middle-aged woman with acute or convalescent COVID-19.

This clone was counted a few times. The chain couples TRBV5-8 to TRBJ2-7; D remains unclear. CDR1 is SGHTS, CDR2 YDEGEE, per germline. The CDR3 has 14 residues. V was cut by 0 bases and J by 5 bases, with 12 bases left in between. Here the CDR3 reads CASSLGLGSHEQYV. The CDR3 DNA is TGTGCCAGCAGCTTGGGGCTCGGGTCCCACGAGCAGTACGTC.

The V call is TRBV21-1, the J call TRBJ1-5; TRBD1 reflects the table's D call only, with no check against the DNA. TRBV21-1 is recorded as a pseudogene. The CDR3 has 18 residues. For the CDR3, the DNA is TGTGCCAGCAGCTCACCCGGACAGGGGCTGTATAGCAATCAGCCCCAGCATTTT. It translates to CASSSPGQGLYSNQPQHF.

Concerning this clone: A junction boundary mismatches the germline segment, possibly from a read error. The same CDR3 arises from other DNA sequences in this sample as well. The gene calls are TRBV20-1 and TRBJ1-2, with 8 bases aligning to TRBD1. The germline V gene encodes CDR1 DFQATT and CDR2 SNEGSKA (reference sequence). The CDR3 spans 13 residues. The CDR3 DNA reads as TGCAGTGCTAGTCAGGGGGCTTGGGATGGTTACACCTTC. It codes for CSASQGAWDGYTF.

This clone was counted once. The gene calls are TRBV18 and TRBJ2-4; TRBD2 matches 11 bases. This CDR3 has 16 residues. Per the germline V gene, CDR1 is KGHSH and CDR2 is LQKENI. Trimming took 6 bases from V and 5 from J; bases not matched to a gene: 9. The CDR3 sequence: CASSSTSGGIQNIQYF. The CDR3 DNA reads as TGTGCCAGCTCCTCAACTAGCGGGGGAATCCAAAACATTCAGTACTTC.

The chain couples TRBV10-1 to TRBJ1-2, with 10 bases fitting TRBD1. The CDR3 loop spans 15 amino acids. V dropped 4 bases and J dropped 4; count of bases not matched to a gene: 6. From germline, CDR1 is WNHNN and CDR2 SYGVQD (reference sequence). CDR3 loop: CASSASGQGGYGYTF. DNA of the CDR3: TGCGCCAGCAGTGCCTCAGGACAGGGGGGCTATGGCTACACCTTC.

This chain connects TRBV6-1 to TRBJ1-1; D is possibly TRBD1 (6 bases). Germline CDR1 and CDR2: MNHNS and SASEGT. The CDR3 runs 15 residues. The V and J ends lost 1 base and 1 base respectively, with 10 bases between them. The CDR3 bases are TGTGCCAGCAGTGAAGTCCCGACAGGGAACACTGAAGCTTTCTTT. It yields the protein CASSEVPTGNTEAFF.

This chain joins TRBV6-5 and TRBJ1-1; tentative D call: TRBD1 (6 bases). The germline gives CDR1 MNHEY, CDR2 SVGAGI. V shed 5 bases and J shed 4 bases, with 17 bases lying between them. This CDR3 has 15 amino acids. CDR3 loop: CASSRDTVPRTEAFF. The CDR3 nucleotides are TGTGCCAGCAGTCGGGACACGGTGCCGCGCACTGAAGCTTTCTTT.

This chain joins TRBV6-1 and TRBJ2-1; 11 positions agree with TRBD2. The CDR3 totals 17 residues. The ends lost 2 bases at V and 5 bases at J; junction bases unmatched: 8. The germline CDR1 and CDR2 sequences are MNHNS and SASEGT. The CDR3 region is CASSEQLAGVVNNEQFF. The CDR3 DNA reads as TGTGCCAGCAGTGAACAACTAGCGGGGGTAGTAAACAATGAGCAGTTCTTC.

This clone came up once. The chain combines TRBV10-3 with TRBJ1-1; 10 bases fit TRBD1. With 8 bases clipped from V and 2 bases from J, the junction kept 2 bases outside the gene matches. The CDR3 runs 13 residues. The germline gives CDR1 ENHRY, CDR2 SYGVKD. The CDR3 DNA sequence: TGTGCCATCCGGGACAGGGGAAACACTGAAGCTTTCTTT. Encoded protein: CAIRDRGNTEAFF.

V gene TRBV7-9 combines with J gene TRBJ1-2; D perhaps matches TRBD1 (6 bases). Germline-derived CDR1 and CDR2 are SEHNR and FQNEAQ (reference sequence). The ends were cut back, 5 bases at V and 3 bases at J, with 7 bases in the middle. CDR3 length: 12 residues. CDR3 in amino acids: CASSTGHYGYTF. In DNA form, the CDR3 reads TGTGCCAGCAGCACAGGGCACTATGGCTACACCTTC.

This clone was picked up one time. The chain carries TRBV6-4 and TRBJ1-2; 9 bases map to TRBD1. The V gene end was trimmed by 4 bases and the J gene end by 3 bases; junction bases not matched to a gene: 6. The CDR3 is made up of 15 amino acids. Germline CDR1 and CDR2: MRHNA and SNTAGT. The CDR3 region is CASSVQQGADYGYTF. The CDR3 bases are TGTGCCAGCAGTGTCCAACAGGGGGCGGACTATGGCTACACCTTC.

The chain employs TRBV30 and TRBJ2-7, with a tentative D call TRBD1 (5 bases). The CDR3 sequence is 16 residues long. V was trimmed by 0 bases and J by 3 bases, leaving 18 bases between them. Germline assignment: CDR1 GTSNPN and CDR2 SVGIG (reference sequence). The CDR3 loop reads CAWSVKGLNVNYEQYV. CDR3 coding DNA: TGTGCCTGGAGTGTTAAGGGGTTAAACGTTAACTACGAGCAGTACGTC.

The chain employs TRBV21-1 and TRBJ1-1. TRBV21-1 has pseudogene status. There are 14 residues in the CDR3. This CDR3 is CASSKAWRNTEAFF. CDR3 in DNA: TGTGCCAGCAGCAAAGCTTGGAGGAACACTGAAGCTTTCTTT.

This chain connects TRBV4-1 to TRBJ1-2; D is possibly TRBD1 (6 bases). Germline V CDR1 and CDR2: MGHRA, YSYEKL. Trimming left V 4 bases short and J 5 bases short, with 8 bases between. This CDR3 has 12 residues. The CDR3 reads CASSPGDYGYTF. The CDR3 DNA sequence: TGCGCCAGCAGCCCAGGGGATTATGGCTACACCTTC.

This chain connects TRBV5-1 to TRBJ1-2, with TRBD1 matching 8 bases. The CDR3 is 14 amino acids. V lost 3 bases to trimming and J lost 3 bases; unmatched junction nucleotides: 4. Germline V gene data show CDR1 as SGHRS and CDR2 as YFSETQ. In nucleotides, the CDR3 is TGCGCCAGCAGCTCCCAGGGGGCGGACTATGGCTACACCTTC. This gives the protein CASSSQGADYGYTF.

This clone is a singleton in its sample. This chain connects TRBV6-6 to TRBJ1-4, with D maybe TRBD1 (5 bases). This CDR3 region has 14 residues. The V and J ends lost 7 bases and 3 bases respectively, with 12 bases between them. CDR1 and CDR2 from the germline V gene are MNHNY and SVGAGI (reference sequence). Written as DNA, the CDR3 is TGTGCCAGCAAGGGGCGTGGGCCTAATGAAAAACTGTTTTTT. Encoded protein: CASKGRGPNEKLFF.

The J gene is TRBJ1-3, the V gene TRBV19; D is uncertain. Looked up from germline, CDR1 is LNHDA and CDR2 is SQIVND (reference sequence). The V end lost 5 bases, the J end lost 0 bases, and 5 bases lay between the germline ends. The CDR3 runs 13 residues. Written as DNA, the CDR3 is TGTGCCAGTAGTCGGTTCTCTGGAAACACCATATATTTT. Amino acids: CASSRFSGNTIYF.

The chain joins TRBV11-2 to TRBJ1-2; D gene uncertain. V lost 0 bases and J 7 bases, leaving 15 bases between the germline ends. The germline CDR1 and CDR2 sequences are SGHAT and FQNNGV. The CDR3 is 15 residues long. The CDR3 reads CASSLEAGQQAGYTF. In DNA form, the CDR3 reads TGTGCCAGCAGCTTAGAGGCCGGCCAGCAGGCTGGCTACACCTTC.

CDR3 sequence reads: CAISGGTGGSGNTIYF. The CDR3 DNA reads TGTGCCATCAGTGGGGGGACAGGGGGCTCTGGAAACACCATATATTTT. J is TRBJ1-3 and V is TRBV10-3; 11 positions match TRBD1. V lost 4 bases, J lost 0 bases, and 2 bases stayed unmatched. CDR3 length: 16 amino acids. CDR1 is ENHRY and CDR2 is SYGVKD in the germline V gene.

This clone appeared many times. The gene calls are TRBV30 and TRBJ1-3; D is uncertain. V lost 8 bases to trimming and J lost 1 base, with 12 bases between them. The CDR3 contains 13 residues. Germline CDR1 GTSNPN, CDR2 SVGIG (reference sequence). CDR3 in DNA: TGTGCCCGCGCGCTGAATTCTGGAAACACCATATATTTT. Its protein is CARALNSGNTIYF.